These T cell receptor beta chains were read from a single sample in a study of response to subunit inactivated influenza vaccine. TCRdb fed the RT-PCR reads into MiXCR, producing one record per CDR3 protein. Of approximately 300,000 distinct CDR3 sequences listed, about 20% are singletons. The sequencing used PBMCs from blood, collected 21 months after vaccination. The origin of the receptors is a man between 50 and 75 years old who received an inactivated influenza vaccine. Both conserved end residues are part of each CDR3. Fields, in order: clone size, D gene, J gene, V gene, CDR3 protein, CDR3 DNA. D genes are given only for firm matches. A clone size is listed for some rows: how often the clone was seen (once, few, many), or a class if it is expanded.

>-|-|TRBJ1-1|TRBV7-8
CASSWGVMNTEAFF
TGTGCCAGCAGTTGGGGGGTGATGAACACTGAAGCTTTCTTT
>-|-|TRBJ1-6|TRBV7-2
CASSFSEGSSPLHF
TGTGCCAGCAGCTTTAGTGAGGGGAGTTCACCCCTCCACTTT
>-|-|TRBJ1-4|TRBV20-1
CSARIKVATNEKLFF
TGCAGTGCTAGAATTAAGGTTGCAACTAATGAAAAACTGTTTTTT
>few|-|TRBJ1-4|TRBV5-1
CASSRQEPNEKLFF
TGCGCCAGCAGTCGACAGGAGCCTAATGAAAAACTGTTTTTT
>-|-|TRBJ2-1|TRBV30
CAQTIKTYNEQFF
TGTGCCCAGACAATCAAGACCTACAATGAGCAGTTCTTC
>-|-|TRBJ2-1|TRBV5-1
CASSWGTIEQFF
TGCGCCAGCAGCTGGGGGACAATTGAGCAGTTCTTC
>few|-|TRBJ1-2|TRBV27
CASSLSSGGLGYTF
TGTGCCAGCAGTTTATCGTCTGGGGGGCTCGGCTACACCTTC
>-|TRBD1|TRBJ1-1|TRBV12-3/TRBV12-4
CASTLGGGGSTEAFF
TGTGCCAGCACCTTAGGGGGAGGGGGCTCCACTGAAGCTTTCTTT
>few|-|TRBJ1-1|TRBV20-1
CSANDRLEAFF
TGCAGTGCAAACGACAGGTTGGAGGCTTTCTTT
>many|TRBD1|TRBJ2-7|TRBV12-3/TRBV12-4
CASSGTGGYEQYF
TGTGCCAGCAGTGGGACAGGGGGCTACGAGCAGTACTTC
>-|-|TRBJ2-2|TRBV21-1
CASSKDKRGGTGELFF
TGTGCCAGCAGCAAAGATAAGCGGGGGGGCACCGGGGAGCTGTTTTTT
>few|-|TRBJ1-5|TRBV4-3
CASSQEQGGQPQHF
TGCGCCAGCAGCCAAGAGCAGGGTGGTCAGCCCCAGCATTTT
>many|-|TRBJ1-1|TRBV25-1
CASSEGIKGAEAFF
TGTGCCAGCAGTGAGGGTATCAAAGGGGCTGAAGCTTTCTTT
>few|-|TRBJ1-1|TRBV6-2/TRBV6-3
CASGLRQKNTEAFF
TGTGCCAGCGGCCTCCGACAGAAGAACACTGAAGCTTTCTTT
>-|TRBD1|TRBJ1-4|TRBV24-1
CATSDLIGGEEKLFF
TGTGCCACCAGTGATTTGATAGGGGGCGAGGAAAAACTGTTTTTT
>few|-|TRBJ1-5|TRBV6-2/TRBV6-3
CASGKYSNQPQHF
TGTGCCAGCGGGAAATATAGCAATCAGCCCCAGCATTTT
>-|-|TRBJ1-5|TRBV6-2/TRBV6-3
CASRRARGSSNQPQHF
TGTGCCAGCAGACGTGCCCGAGGGAGTAGCAATCAGCCCCAGCATTTT
>many|-|TRBJ1-5|TRBV11-2
CASSLVGAQPQHF
TGTGCCAGCAGCTTAGTGGGAGCTCAGCCCCAGCATTTT
>-|TRBD1|TRBJ2-1|TRBV10-1
CASSGRGRRNEQFF
TGCGCCAGCAGTGGCAGGGGGCGAAGAAATGAGCAGTTCTTC
>-|-|TRBJ1-5|TRBV4-3
CASSQDAAGGNQPQHF
TGCGCCAGCAGCCAAGATGCGGCCGGAGGGAATCAGCCCCAGCATTTT
>-|TRBD1|TRBJ1-5|TRBV12-3/TRBV12-4
CASNPTGWHQPQHF
TGTGCCAGCAATCCGACAGGGTGGCATCAGCCCCAGCATTTT
>-|TRBD1|TRBJ1-5|TRBV5-6
CASSATDRLNQPQHF
TGTGCCAGCAGCGCTACGGACAGGTTAAATCAGCCCCAGCATTTT
>few|-|TRBJ2-7|TRBV5-1
CASRRTQGGEQYF
TGCGCCAGCAGGCGCACACAGGGAGGCGAGCAGTACTTC
>-|-|TRBJ1-6|TRBV20-1
CSARDNRESSYNSPLHF
TGCAGTGCTAGAGATAATAGGGAAAGCTCCTATAATTCACCCCTCCACTTT
>few|TRBD2|TRBJ2-3|TRBV20-1
CSASSGSLATDTQYF
TGCAGTGCTTCTAGCGGGAGTCTCGCCACAGATACGCAGTATTTT
>many|-|TRBJ1-5|TRBV12-3/TRBV12-4
CASSRSNQPQHF
TGTGCCAGCAGTCGTAGCAATCAGCCCCAGCATTTT
>few|TRBD2|TRBJ2-7|TRBV20-1
CSVYSGGYEQYF
TGCAGTGTTTATAGCGGGGGCTACGAGCAGTACTTC
>-|-|TRBJ2-5|TRBV20-1
CSARDLGKETQYF
TGCAGTGCTAGAGATTTGGGGAAAGAGACCCAGTACTTC
>-|-|TRBJ2-1|TRBV29-1
CSEEGSSTEQFF
TGCAGCGAGGAAGGAAGTAGCACTGAGCAGTTCTTC
>-|-|TRBJ2-1|TRBV5-1
CASSSGPSGYNEQFF
TGCGCCAGCAGCTCGGGGCCCTCCGGGTACAATGAGCAGTTCTTC
>few|TRBD1|TRBJ2-7|TRBV20-1
CSAEGQESSYEQYF
TGCAGTGCGGAAGGACAGGAGAGCTCCTACGAGCAGTACTTC
>many|TRBD1|TRBJ1-2|TRBV6-5
CASSYSPRTGYGYTF
TGTGCCAGCAGTTACTCCCCCCGGACAGGGTATGGCTACACCTTC
>-|-|TRBJ1-1|TRBV12-3/TRBV12-4
CASSLAPRRNTEAFF
TGTGCCAGCAGTTTAGCCCCGAGGAGGAACACTGAAGCTTTCTTT
>-|-|TRBJ1-2|TRBV4-2
CASSQPIHLRENYGYTF
TGTGCCAGCAGCCAACCGATTCATCTCAGGGAGAACTATGGCTACACCTTC
>many|-|TRBJ1-2|TRBV4-1
CASSQVSGQNYGYTF
TGCGCCAGCAGCCAAGTCTCGGGTCAGAACTATGGCTACACCTTC
>many|TRBD1|TRBJ1-1|TRBV11-2
CASSTSGGNTEAFF
TGTGCCAGCAGCACTTCAGGGGGGAACACTGAAGCTTTCTTT